The 32 T cell receptor beta chains below all came from one sample that was sequenced in a study of blood T cells in healthy people across ages. Primed by a sample-barcoded 5' primer and a J-beta primer mix, a second PCR proceeded for about 6 to 11 cycles. TCRdb reprocessed the 5' RACE reads via MiXCR and lists one record per CDR3 protein. The table shows approximately 770,000 distinct CDR3 sequences, with roughly 50% occurring only once. Sequenced input: blood. These receptors originate from a man aged 30 to 45 in good health.

V is TRBV6-1 and J is TRBJ1-2; possibly TRBD1 for D (5 bases). The germline V gene has CDR1 MNHNS and CDR2 SASEGT. The CDR3 runs to 15 residues. Trimming took off 3 bases at V and 9 bases at J, with 20 bases between the two ends. The DNA for the CDR3 is TGTGCCAGCAGTGACCCGCTTGGAGGGGCGCGGCGCTACACCTTC. Translating gives CASSDPLGGARRYTF.

The chain combines TRBV28 with TRBJ2-7, with a weak D call TRBD1 (6 bases). The DNA end is more similar to TRBJ2-5, so the J call may be wrong. The CDR3 runs 14 residues. CDR1 and CDR2 (germline): MDHEN, SYDVKM. CDR3 coding DNA: TGTGCCAGCAGTTCCTTGACAGGCCGGGAGACCCAGTACTTC. It encodes CASSSLTGRETQYF.

There are a few counts of this clonotype. This chain connects TRBV14 to TRBJ2-5, with 9 bases matching TRBD2. The last part of the DNA fits TRBJ2-7 better; the J call may be wrong. Germline CDR1 reads SGHDN; CDR2 reads FVKESK. This CDR3 has 14 amino acids. DNA for the CDR3: TGTGCCAGCAGCCCCCATAGCGGGAGTGGCGAGCAGTACTTC. It translates to CASSPHSGSGEQYF.

The rearrangement uses TRBV3-1 and TRBJ2-1; D ambiguous. The germline gives CDR1 LGHDT, CDR2 YNNKEL (reference sequence). The CDR3 contains 14 residues. The V gene lost 0 bases and the J gene lost 7 bases, with 10 bases spanning the gap. The CDR3 reads CASSQEASWNEQFF. The DNA for the CDR3 is TGTGCCAGCAGCCAAGAGGCCTCGTGGAATGAGCAGTTCTTC.

This clonotype has just a few counts. The chain couples TRBV4-2 to TRBJ2-7; TRBD1 matches 10 bases. After removal of 3 bases from V and 3 bases from J, the junction contained 5 bases not matched to a gene. The CDR3 spans 15 residues. The germline gives CDR1 LGHNA, CDR2 YNFKEQ. The CDR3 region is CASSQPGQGFYEQYF. DNA for the CDR3: TGTGCCAGCAGCCAGCCGGGACAGGGGTTCTACGAGCAGTACTTC.

The V and J genes are TRBV29-1 and TRBJ2-1, with 7 nucleotides matching TRBD2. Germline assignment: CDR1 SQVTM and CDR2 ANQGSEA. The CDR3 sequence is 13 residues long. Unmatched junction bases numbered 9, after V lost 7 bases and J lost 6 bases. CDR3 sequence: CSADSGGFNEQFF. The CDR3 DNA follows: TGCAGCGCTGACTCGGGGGGTTTCAATGAGCAGTTCTTC.

The rearrangement links TRBV28 to TRBJ1-2; a weak D match, TRBD1 (5 bases). The CDR3 is 13 amino acids. Per the germline V gene, CDR1 is MDHEN and CDR2 is SYDVKM. V gave up 4 bases and J gave up 6 bases, with 12 bases separating them. DNA of the CDR3: TGTGCCAGCAGTTCGGACACAGCGGATGGCTACACCTTC. Amino acids: CASSSDTADGYTF.

The V gene is TRBV25-1, the J gene TRBJ2-1, with TRBD2 as a possible D gene (6 bases). This CDR3 contains 16 residues. V lost 4 bases and J lost 1, with 14 bases in between. Germline V CDR1 and CDR2: MGHDK, SYGVNS. The CDR3 nucleotides are TGTGCCAGCAGTGGGAGGGCCAGCGGATCCTACAATGAGCAGTTCTTC. This gives the protein CASSGRASGSYNEQFF.

The V gene is TRBV19, the J gene TRBJ1-2; TRBD1 matches at 8 bases. The CDR3 contains 15 residues. J lost 7 bases, V lost 7 bases, and 14 bases had no gene match. Germline CDR1 LNHDA, CDR2 SQIVND (reference sequence). The CDR3 spells CASTLGQGHHLGYTF. The CDR3 coding sequence is TGTGCCAGTACCCTTGGACAGGGCCATCATCTTGGCTACACCTTC.

The CDR3 coding sequence is TGTGCCAGCAGCTTAGTCGCTAGCCCCGGGGAGCTGTTTTTT. Its translation is CASSLVASPGELFF. The chain couples TRBV7-9 to TRBJ2-2; a possible D gene is TRBD2 (5 bases). Per germline, CDR1 SEHNR and CDR2 FQNEAQ (reference sequence). Trimming stripped 1 base from V and 6 bases from J, with 9 bases between. This CDR3 comprises 14 residues. The variable domain in full, completed from reference TRBV7-9 and TRBJ2-2, reads DTGVSQNPRHKITKRGQNVTFRCDPISEHNRLYWYRQTLGQGPEFLTYFQNEAQLEKSRLLSDRFSAERPKGSFSTLEIQRTEQGDSAMYLCASSLVASPGELFFGEGSRLTVL.

The gene calls are TRBV7-9 and TRBJ2-7, with D maybe TRBD1 (6 bases). Trimming removed 5 bases at V and 0 bases at J, with 20 bases between. This CDR3 is built from 17 residues. Germline-derived CDR1 and CDR2 are SEHNR and FQNEAQ (reference sequence). The CDR3 sequence is CASSPSGGQPSSYEQYF. Written as DNA, the CDR3 is TGTGCCAGCAGCCCCAGTGGCGGACAGCCCAGCTCCTACGAGCAGTACTTC.

The chain couples TRBV28 to TRBJ1-6; a weak D match, TRBD1 (5 bases). Trimming cost V 1 base and J 12 bases, with 7 bases left between them. Germline CDR1 and CDR2: MDHEN and SYDVKM. There are 12 residues in the CDR3. CDR3: CASSLFRGPLHF. The CDR3 DNA is TGTGCCAGCAGTTTATTTAGGGGACCCCTCCACTTT.

This sequence joins TRBV7-8 and TRBJ2-3; D is ambiguous. CDR1 and CDR2 (germline): SGHVS, FQNEAQ. This CDR3 region has 15 residues. V was trimmed by 1 base and J by 2 bases, leaving 10 bases between them. The DNA for the CDR3 is TGTGCCAGCAGCTTAGGGCCCTCTATCACAGATACGCAGTATTTT. As protein: CASSLGPSITDTQYF.

This CDR3 reads CASSPIGFAYGYTF. CDR3 nucleotide sequence: TGTGCCAGCAGCCCAATCGGATTTGCCTATGGCTACACCTTC. This chain connects TRBV11-2 to TRBJ1-2; D unclear. The germline V and J ends were trimmed by 5 bases and 4 bases, with 14 bases remaining between them. The CDR3 spans 14 residues. CDR1 SGHAT and CDR2 FQNNGV come from the germline V gene. Full variable domain (missing parts from reference TRBV11-2 and TRBJ1-2): EAGVAQSPRYKIIEKRQSVAFWCNPISGHATLYWYQQILGQGPKLLIQFQNNGVVDDSQLPKDRFSAERLKGVDSTLKIQPAKLEDSAVYLCASSPIGFAYGYTFGSGTRLTVV.

This rearrangement joins TRBV27 to TRBJ2-7; D is possibly TRBD1 (5 bases). Germline-derived CDR1 and CDR2 are MNHEY and SMNVEV (reference sequence). Trimming shortened V by 6 bases and J by 3 bases, and 18 bases separated the two germline ends. The CDR3 contains 15 residues. This CDR3 is CASSSQGSGGYEQYF. CDR3 nucleotides: TGTGCCAGCAGCTCTCAGGGCTCGGGCGGCTACGAGCAGTACTTC.

This clonotype was counted ten times or more. V and J are TRBV10-2 and TRBJ2-1, with TRBD2 as a possible D gene (5 bases). Germline-derived CDR1 and CDR2 are WSHSY and SAAADI. Trimming took off 3 bases at V and 7 bases at J, with 7 bases between the two ends. The CDR3 is made up of 12 amino acids. CDR3 DNA sequence: TGCGCCAGCAGTGACTCGGGAAATGAGCAGTTCTTC. Residues: CASSDSGNEQFF.

The V gene is TRBV9, the J gene TRBJ1-1, with 7 bases lining up with TRBD1. V lost 6 bases and J lost 10; bases outside the gene matches: 6. Germline V CDR1 and CDR2: SGDLS, YYNGEE. The CDR3 is 11 amino acids. CDR3 residues: CASNPGGRAFF. As DNA, the CDR3 is TGTGCCAGCAACCCAGGGGGTAGAGCTTTCTTT.

This clonotype was recorded at least ten times. J is TRBJ2-7 and V is TRBV29-1, with a possible D match to TRBD1 (5 bases). CDR3 length: 13 amino acids. With 6 bases removed from V and 3 bases from J, the gap between germline ends came to 15 bases. Germline V gene data show CDR1 as SQVTM and CDR2 as ANQGSEA. This chain's CDR3 is CSVESDIGYEQYF. The CDR3 DNA is TGCAGCGTAGAGTCGGACATAGGCTACGAGCAGTACTTC.

V gene TRBV7-2 combines with J gene TRBJ1-6; the match to TRBD1 covers 10 bases. Germline V gene lookup returns CDR1 SGHTA and CDR2 FQGNSA. The CDR3 consists of 15 residues. V was pared by 3 bases and J by 13 bases, with 9 bases of the junction left unmatched. The CDR3 sequence is CASSFAGQGLDPLHF. CDR3 nucleotide sequence: TGTGCCAGCAGCTTCGCGGGACAGGGGTTGGATCCCCTCCACTTT.

The genes are TRBV6-2 or TRBV6-3 and TRBJ2-1; 10 bases match TRBD1. The V segment lost 4 bases and the J segment 6 bases; nucleotides outside the gene matches: 9. Germline V gene lookup returns CDR1 MNHEY and CDR2 SVGEGT. The CDR3 covers 16 residues. CDR3 region: CASSSPGQGLRNEQFF. CDR3 nucleotide sequence: TGTGCCAGCAGTTCCCCGGGACAGGGGCTTCGCAATGAGCAGTTCTTC.

The chain combines TRBV20-1 with TRBJ2-1; D is undetermined. From germline, CDR1 is DFQATT and CDR2 SNEGSKA (reference sequence). The CDR3 has 14 amino acids. The germline V and J ends were trimmed by 4 bases and 0 bases, with 10 bases remaining between them. Here the CDR3 reads CSAMSTPSYNEQFF. The CDR3 region has the DNA TGCAGTGCTATGAGCACTCCCTCCTACAATGAGCAGTTCTTC.

The gene calls are TRBV7-8 and TRBJ2-3; D is perhaps TRBD2 (5 bases). V lost 2 bases and J lost 2, with 11 bases in between. CDR1 and CDR2 (germline): SGHVS, FQNEAQ. This CDR3 has 15 amino acids. CDR3 loop: CASSLTGSHTDTQYF. CDR3 nucleotides: TGTGCCAGCAGCTTAACGGGATCGCACACAGATACGCAGTATTTT. Full variable domain (remainder filled in from reference TRBV7-8 and TRBJ2-3): GAGVSQSPRYKVAKRGQDVALRCDPISGHVSLFWYQQALGQGPEFLTYFQNEAQLDKSGLPSDRFFAERPEGSVSTLKIQRTQQEDSAVYLCASSLTGSHTDTQYFGPGTRLTVL.

This clonotype was seen many times. The V gene is TRBV7-9, the J gene TRBJ1-4, with 9 bases fitting TRBD1. The CDR3 length is 19 residues. V was pared by 4 bases and J by 4 bases, with 16 bases of the junction left unmatched. The germline gives CDR1 SEHNR, CDR2 FQNEAQ (reference sequence). This CDR3 is CASSSRYGQGRRVNEKLFF. The CDR3 DNA reads as TGTGCCAGCAGCTCCCGTTACGGACAGGGGCGACGCGTTAATGAAAAACTGTTTTTT.

The chain's CDR3 is CASSAPGLAPSPYNEQFF. The CDR3 DNA follows: TGTGCCAGCAGCGCACCGGGACTAGCGCCCTCCCCCTACAATGAGCAGTTCTTC. The gene calls are TRBV7-9 and TRBJ2-1; TRBD2 agrees at 10 bases. With 5 bases clipped from V and 2 bases from J, the junction kept 12 bases outside the gene matches. Germline CDR1 SEHNR, CDR2 FQNEAQ (reference sequence). This CDR3 has 18 residues.

J is TRBJ2-1 and V is TRBV20-1; D possibly corresponds to TRBD2 (7 bases). V was trimmed by 5 bases and J by 12 bases, leaving 26 bases between them. CDR3 length: 15 residues. Germline V gene sequence: CDR1 DFQATT, CDR2 SNEGSKA (reference sequence). CDR3: CSALRGGSNEGGQFF. CDR3 coding DNA: TGCAGTGCTCTTAGGGGGGGATCCAATGAAGGCGGGCAGTTCTTC.

The chain has TRBV12-5 and TRBJ2-3, with TRBD2 matching over 8 bases. V trimming: 5 bases; J trimming: 4 bases; junction bases outside the gene matches: 8. Germline CDR1 and CDR2: LGHNT and FRNRAP. CDR3 length equals 15 residues. For the CDR3, the DNA is TGTGCTAGTGGTACGGGAGGGGCTGAAGCAGATACGCAGTATTTT. This gives the protein CASGTGGAEADTQYF.

This chain uses TRBV27 with TRBJ2-3, with D perhaps matching TRBD2 (6 bases). The V end was cut by 1 base, the J end by 2 bases, with 28 bases between. The CDR3 loop spans 21 amino acids. Germline loops: CDR1 MNHEY, CDR2 SMNVEV (reference sequence). CDR3 sequence: CASSLCCVRIRIWGLTDTQYF. The DNA for the CDR3 is TGTGCCAGCAGTTTATGTTGTGTGCGGATCAGGATTTGGGGACTCACAGATACGCAGTATTTT.

The chain links TRBV27 to TRBJ1-6; tentatively, D is TRBD1 (5 bases). Trimming took 3 bases from V and 5 from J, leaving 11 bases between them. Germline assignment: CDR1 MNHEY and CDR2 SMNVEV (reference sequence). The CDR3 length is 15 residues. CDR3 region: CASSFAGPHNSPLHF. Written as DNA, the CDR3 is TGTGCCAGCAGTTTCGCGGGACCCCATAATTCACCCCTCCACTTT.

V and J are TRBV7-2 and TRBJ1-1; D not certain. Germline V gene lookup returns CDR1 SGHTA and CDR2 FQGNSA. CDR3 length: 12 amino acids. Between the trimmed V and J ends, which lost 2 bases and 6 bases, there was a span of 7 bases. As DNA, the CDR3 is TGTGCCAGCAGCTTATGGAGGGCTGAAGCTTTCTTT. Translating it yields CASSLWRAEAFF.

This chain links TRBV7-9 with TRBJ2-1; 7 bases are a match to TRBD2. Germline V gene lookup returns CDR1 SEHNR and CDR2 FQNEAQ (reference sequence). Unmatched junction bases numbered 14, after V lost 2 bases and J lost 10 bases. There are 16 residues in the CDR3. DNA of the CDR3: TGTGCCAGCAGCTTACCGGGGGGACCCCCAGGGCCGGAGCAGTTCTTC. It translates to CASSLPGGPPGPEQFF.

V and J are TRBV4-3 and TRBJ2-7; D is undetermined. Trimming pared 1 base from V and 5 bases from J, leaving 15 bases between. This CDR3 comprises 15 residues. In germline, CDR1 is LGHNA, CDR2 YSLEER. The CDR3 region is CASSQGPGTLNEQYF. CDR3 sequence (DNA): TGCGCCAGCAGCCAAGGGCCCGGCACCCTTAACGAGCAGTACTTC.

In its sample, this clonotype was seen a few times. V is TRBV24-1 and J is TRBJ2-6; no reliable D call. The CDR3 length is 15 residues. V shed 4 bases and J shed 2 bases, with 8 bases lying between them. Germline lookup yields CDR1 KGHDR and CDR2 SFDVKD. DNA for the CDR3: TGTGCCACCAGTGACAAGCGCGCTGGGGCCAACGTCCTGACTTTC. Its protein product is CATSDKRAGANVLTF.